The clone carrying this T cell receptor (beta chain) was seen many times. The CDR3 is 17 amino acids. The V and J ends lost 2 bases and 4 bases, in that order; junction bases with no gene match: 7. The V gene's germline CDR1 is MNHNS and CDR2 SASEGT. One entry per CDR3 protein, called by TCRdb with MiXCR from the RACE reads. The table shows around 300,000 distinct CDR3 sequences, with over 5% occurring only once. The sample belongs to a study of human T cells and chemical hapten exposure. The time point is: pre-sensitization, week 0. The treatment was: therapeutic diphenylcyclopropenone sensitization with weekly scalp DPC.

The sequence was collected from a woman aged 18-29 years with alopecia areata. Some clones in this sample may be carry-over from other donors' samples. The rearrangement links TRBV6-1 to TRBJ2-3; 12 bases map to TRBD1. This specimen was whole blood, taken in connection with sensitization to the hapten diphenylcyclopropenone (DPC). The CDR3 loop is CASSELSGTGGADTQYF. In DNA, the CDR3 is TGTGCCAGCAGTGAACTCTCCGGGACAGGGGGCGCAGATACGCAGTATTTT.